This T cell receptor beta chain was identified during a study of T-cell memory formation after mild COVID-19. TCRdb called the 5' RACE reads again in MiXCR, with one record for every CDR3 protein. The data hold approximately 300,000 distinct CDR3 sequences, with less than 20% observed a single time. This clonotype has a handful of counts. V was pared by 5 bases and J by 0 bases, with 17 bases between. This CDR3 spans 17 amino acids. The V gene's germline CDR1 is SGHTA and CDR2 FQGNSA. This TCR was recovered from a young man who had mild COVID-19 (a few samples of this study predate the infection). Cell type and time point are not known. Sequenced: PBMCs or a T cell subset sorted from them (not recorded which). The chain links TRBV7-2 to TRBJ2-4; D not resolved. The CDR3, as DNA: TGTGCCAGCAGCCCGGTTCCTGGCAGGCTAGCCAAAAACATTCAGTACTTC. It yields the protein CASSPVPGRLAKNIQYF.